The 29 T cell receptor beta chains in this list originate from one sample, sequenced in a study of breast tumors, draining lymph nodes, adjacent tissues. TCRdb itself ran the multiplex PCR reads through MiXCR, one entry per CDR3 protein. Altogether some 170,000 distinct CDR3 sequences are present, about 30% being singletons, with the ten largest covering around 4%. The lymph nodes were axillary draining lymph nodes from breast cancer patients. The source material was axillary lymph node tissue. These receptors all stem from a female donor with breast cancer. Some clones in this sample may be carry-over from other donors' samples.

Remarks on this clonotype: One junction end disagrees with the germline gene, perhaps due to a read error. CDR3 in amino acids: CASSRLAGAADTQYF. The CDR3 nucleotides are TGCGCCAGCAGCCGGCTAGCGGGGGCGGCAGATACGCAGTATTTT. This chain links TRBV11-2 with TRBJ2-3; 10 bases agree with TRBD2. Germline assignment: CDR1 SGHAT and CDR2 FQNNGV. The CDR3 spans 15 residues.

The chain employs TRBV20-1 and TRBJ1-2, with 7 bases fitting TRBD1. CDR1 and CDR2 (germline): DFQATT, SNEGSKA (reference sequence). This CDR3 region has 15 residues. Trimming took 0 bases from V and 5 from J; bases not matched to a gene: 9. The CDR3 reads CSARDWGQTGYGYTF. CDR3 coding DNA: TGCAGTGCTAGAGATTGGGGACAGACCGGATATGGCTACACCTTC.

Comment on this clonotype: This may be a read error: a much more frequent sequence differs by one nucleotide. The rearrangement uses TRBV5-6 and TRBJ2-5; no clear D. With 4 bases removed from V and 4 bases from J, the gap between germline ends came to 11 bases. The CDR3 is 13 residues long. CDR1 is SGHDT, CDR2 YYEEEE, per germline. The CDR3 nucleotides read TGTGCCAGCAGCGCCGGAATACCAGAGACCCAGTACTTC. Protein product: CASSAGIPETQYF.

This clonotype was observed a few times. The chain uses TRBV28 and TRBJ1-2; 8 bases map to TRBD1. V shed 3 bases, J shed 7 bases, and the junction held 1 base outside the gene matches. The CDR3 spans 12 residues. Per germline, CDR1 MDHEN and CDR2 SYDVKM. CDR3 nucleotides: TGTGCCAGCAGTTTCGACAGGGGTGGCTACACCTTC. The encoded protein is CASSFDRGGYTF.

This clonotype came up many times. This chain joins TRBV7-9 and TRBJ1-2; tentatively, D is TRBD1 (6 bases). Trimming took off 3 bases at V and 6 bases at J, with 14 bases between the two ends. In germline, CDR1 is SEHNR, CDR2 FQNEAQ (reference sequence). This CDR3 spans 14 amino acids. DNA of the CDR3: TGTGCCAGCAGCTTGGGGGGGGGGCAGGATGGCTACACCTTC. As protein: CASSLGGGQDGYTF.

V is TRBV7-2 and J is TRBJ2-3, with D possibly TRBD2 on 6 matching bases. The CDR3 spans 16 residues. V lost 0 bases, J lost 6 bases, and 16 bases lay in between. Germline V CDR1 and CDR2: SGHTA, FQGNSA. As DNA, the CDR3 is TGTGCCAGCAGCTTAGCGTTTGGCGGGGCGAGGGATACGCAGTATTTT. It specifies CASSLAFGGARDTQYF.

The DNA of the CDR3 is TGTGCCAGCAGTAGGTACAGTGACAGTTCCAATCAGCCCCAGCATTTT. Its protein is CASSRYSDSSNQPQHF. The J gene is TRBJ1-5, the V gene TRBV2; possible D gene TRBD1, 5 bases. This CDR3 spans 16 amino acids. The V and J ends lost 5 bases and 3 bases respectively, with 17 bases between them. Germline CDR1 is SNHLY and CDR2 is FYNNEI.

Comments on this clonotype: With a much larger clone just one base away, this may be a read error. The rearrangement links TRBV24-1 to TRBJ2-3; D may be TRBD2 (6 bases). Germline V gene lookup returns CDR1 KGHDR and CDR2 SFDVKD. The CDR3 contains 15 residues. CDR3 sequence: CATSDLGGPTGTQYF. Written as DNA, the CDR3 is TGTGCCACCAGTGATCTCGGGGGTCCCACAGGTACGCAGTATTTT.

This clonotype came up many times. V usage is TRBV24-1 and J usage is TRBJ2-1; 7 positions agree with TRBD1. Trimming at V came to 4 bases and at J to 10 bases, leaving 9 bases not matched to a gene. This CDR3 contains 14 residues. The germline gives CDR1 KGHDR, CDR2 SFDVKD. The CDR3 reads CATSDTDRVWEQFF. DNA for the CDR3: TGTGCCACCAGTGACACAGACAGGGTGTGGGAGCAGTTCTTC.

This clonotype was observed at least ten times. The rearrangement links TRBV9 to TRBJ1-3; D not certain. V was cut by 6 bases and J by 7 bases, with 14 bases left in between. CDR1 SGDLS and CDR2 YYNGEE come from the germline V gene. This CDR3 has 13 residues. Here the CDR3 reads CASTNRPGNTIYF. The CDR3 bases are TGTGCCAGCACAAACCGTCCGGGGAACACCATATATTTT.

This clonotype was observed many times. V usage is TRBV6-5 and J usage is TRBJ1-2; 11 bases line up with TRBD1. This CDR3 region has 16 residues. Germline V gene sequence: CDR1 MNHEY, CDR2 SVGAGI. Unmatched junction bases numbered 10, after V lost 2 bases and J lost 8 bases. The CDR3 spells CASSYDPAGQGGGYTF. For the CDR3, the DNA is TGTGCCAGCAGTTACGACCCGGCGGGACAGGGGGGCGGCTACACCTTC.

The CDR3, as DNA: TGTGCCAGCAGTTCCAGGGGGGCAGGGCCCCACAATGAGCAGTTCTTC. It yields the protein CASSSRGAGPHNEQFF. The V and J genes are TRBV7-2 and TRBJ2-1; possibly TRBD1 for D (7 bases). CDR1 is SGHTA, CDR2 FQGNSA, per germline. Trimming shortened V by 6 bases and J by 5 bases, and 20 bases separated the two germline ends. The CDR3 totals 16 residues.

This clonotype was detected ten times or more. The chain carries TRBV20-1 and TRBJ2-5, with D tentatively TRBD2 (5 bases). CDR1 and CDR2 from the germline V gene are DFQATT and SNEGSKA (reference sequence). The V gene lost 6 bases and the J gene lost 5 bases, with 19 bases spanning the gap. CDR3 length: 14 amino acids. The CDR3 sequence: CSATPAGSRETQYF. CDR3 DNA: TGCAGTGCAACACCCGCGGGCTCCCGGGAGACCCAGTACTTC.

This rearrangement joins TRBV20-1 to TRBJ1-5, with a weak D call TRBD1 (6 bases). The CDR3 loop spans 14 amino acids. CDR1 is DFQATT and CDR2 is SNEGSKA in the germline V gene (reference sequence). Trimming left V 3 bases short and J 5 bases short, with 14 bases between. In DNA, the CDR3 is TGCAGTGCTAGTCTGGACAGCGGCGATCAGCCCCAGCATTTT. Translation gives CSASLDSGDQPQHF.

There are many counts of this clonotype. The chain links TRBV28 to TRBJ1-6, with TRBD1 as a possible D gene (5 bases). Looked up from germline, CDR1 is MDHEN and CDR2 is SYDVKM. V shed 7 bases and J shed 3 bases, with 10 bases lying between them. The CDR3 is made up of 14 amino acids. The CDR3 DNA reads as TGTGCCAGCAACAGGTCGGGCTATAATTCACCCCTCCACTTT. Its translation is CASNRSGYNSPLHF. Looking up the rest from reference TRBV28 and TRBJ1-6 gives the full variable domain: DVKVTQSSRYLVKRTGEKVFLECVQDMDHENMFWYRQDPGLGLRLIYFSYDVKMKEKGDIPEGYSVSREKKERFSLILESASTNQTSMYLCASNRSGYNSPLHFGNGTRLTVT.

The table lists this clonotype with many counts. The gene calls are TRBV3-1 and TRBJ2-1, with D unclear. Germline CDR1 LGHDT, CDR2 YNNKEL (reference sequence). V dropped 2 bases and J dropped 0 bases, with 8 bases sitting between them. This CDR3 is built from 15 residues. In DNA, the CDR3 is TGTGCCAGCAGCCAACGTAAAAGCTCCTACAATGAGCAGTTCTTC. Translating it yields CASSQRKSSYNEQFF.

This chain connects TRBV6-1 to TRBJ1-5; 12 bases match TRBD1. The CDR3 has 14 residues. With V trimmed by 6 bases and J by 14 bases, 11 bases remained unmatched. CDR1 is MNHNS, CDR2 SASEGT, per germline. The CDR3 DNA reads TGTGCCAGCAGGTACGTCGGGACAGGGGGCAACGAGCATTTT. It specifies CASRYVGTGGNEHF.

About this clonotype: Possible read error: a much larger clone is one base away. This sequence joins TRBV6-6 and TRBJ2-6; no firm D call. The germline gives CDR1 MNHNY, CDR2 SVGAGI (reference sequence). The CDR3 is 19 amino acids. The CDR3 DNA reads TGTGCCAGCGGTTACCTTTGGGTATCTGTAAAATCTGGGGCCAACGTCCTGACTTTC. Encoded protein: CASGYLWVSVKSGANVLTF.

A note on this clonotype: A much larger clone lies a single base off, so this may be a read error. The genes are TRBV6-5 and TRBJ2-7; D ambiguous. This CDR3 is 14 amino acids long. V shed 4 bases and J shed 6 bases, with 16 bases lying between them. CDR1 is MNHEY, CDR2 SVGAGI, per germline. CDR3 in DNA: TGTGCCAGCAGTTCCTCGTCCCTATTCCGCGAGCAGTACTTC. It encodes CASSSSSLFREQYF.

At least ten counts were recorded for this clonotype. This chain connects TRBV27 to TRBJ2-1; unclear D gene. V lost 4 bases and J 7 bases, leaving 14 bases between the germline ends. The CDR3 is 14 residues long. Germline V CDR1 and CDR2: MNHEY, SMNVEV (reference sequence). CDR3 sequence (DNA): TGTGCCAGCAGTTCCTATCTGAGTAAGAATGAGCAGTTCTTC. Its protein is CASSSYLSKNEQFF.

The J gene is TRBJ2-7, the V gene TRBV6-1, with D tentatively TRBD2 (5 bases). The germline V gene has CDR1 MNHNS and CDR2 SASEGT. V was cut by 5 bases and J by 6 bases, with 20 bases left in between. The CDR3 totals 15 residues. The CDR3 spells CASSSSRTGTGEQYF. The CDR3 nucleotides are TGTGCCAGCAGTTCCTCGAGGACGGGAACGGGCGAGCAGTACTTC.

As for this clonotype: A much larger clone lies a single base off, so this may be a read error. This chain uses TRBV5-6 with TRBJ1-5, with D uncertain. The V end was cut by 0 bases, the J end by 6 bases, with 13 bases between. CDR1 is SGHDT and CDR2 is YYEEEE in the germline V gene. This CDR3 has 15 residues. The CDR3 region has the DNA TGTGCCAGCAGCTTGGCCCCAGCGGTGGGTCAGCCCCAGCATTTT. It encodes CASSLAPAVGQPQHF.

This clonotype was seen many times. V and J are TRBV11-2 and TRBJ2-6, with 7 bases identical to TRBD1. Germline CDR1 reads SGHAT; CDR2 reads FQNNGV. The length of the CDR3 is 19 residues. V was clipped by 5 bases and J by 0 bases; unmatched bases: 13. This chain's CDR3 is CASSQRRQGLSSGANVLTF. The CDR3 DNA reads as TGTGCCAGCAGCCAACGTCGACAGGGCCTGAGCTCTGGGGCCAACGTCCTGACTTTC.

This clonotype was detected only a few times. DNA for the CDR3: TGTGCCAGCAGTTTACAGGGAGACACTGAAGCTTTCTTT. This codes for CASSLQGDTEAFF. This chain connects TRBV28 to TRBJ1-1, with D perhaps TRBD1 (5 bases). CDR3 size: 13 residues. V was cut by 2 bases and J by 3 bases, with 7 bases left in between. The germline CDR1 and CDR2 sequences are MDHEN and SYDVKM.

At least ten counts were recorded for this clonotype. The chain carries TRBV7-2 and TRBJ2-7; D remains ambiguous. V gave up 5 bases and J gave up 2 bases, with 10 bases separating them. The CDR3 contains 13 residues. Looked up from germline, CDR1 is SGHTA and CDR2 is FQGNSA. CDR3 loop: CASSLGRAYEQYF. For the CDR3, the DNA is TGTGCCAGCAGCCTAGGACGAGCCTACGAGCAGTACTTC.

Worth noting for this clonotype: Its ends do not fully match the called genes, so a read error is possible. This chain connects TRBV24-1 to TRBJ1-1, with TRBD1 as a possible D gene (5 bases). Germline loops: CDR1 KGHDR, CDR2 SFDVKD. The CDR3 totals 14 residues. The CDR3 loop is CATRPGAENTVAFF. The CDR3 DNA follows: TGTGCCACCAGGCCCGGGGCAGAGAACACTGTAGCTTTCTTT.

The CDR3 here is CASSAWKTNEKLFF. In DNA, the CDR3 is TGTGCCAGCAGCGCGTGGAAGACTAATGAAAAACTGTTTTTT. The genes are TRBV9 and TRBJ1-4; unclear D gene. The CDR3 length is 14 residues. Germline CDR1 is SGDLS and CDR2 is YYNGEE. Trimming stripped 3 bases from V and 2 bases from J, with 8 bases between.

This clonotype was seen repeatedly, ten times or more. The chain combines TRBV29-1 with TRBJ2-5; D is undetermined. The CDR3 sequence is 11 residues long. CDR1 SQVTM and CDR2 ANQGSEA come from the germline V gene. V was cut by 4 bases and J by 2 bases, with 5 bases left in between. The CDR3 sequence: CSVARQETQYF. CDR3 in DNA: TGCAGCGTTGCGAGACAAGAGACCCAGTACTTC.

The sample holds many counts of this clonotype. A read error is possible here, since a much larger clone lies one base away. The chain combines TRBV20-1 with TRBJ2-5, with 8 bases aligning to TRBD2. Per the germline V gene, CDR1 is DFQATT and CDR2 is SNEGSKA (reference sequence). The CDR3 has 14 residues. The CDR3 sequence: CSAAIAGSQATQYF. The CDR3 region has the DNA TGCAGTGCTGCTATAGCGGGAAGTCAAGCGACCCAGTACTTC.